A single TCR beta chain is shown here with its context. V lost 4 bases and J lost 8, with 8 bases in between. This CDR3 spans 11 amino acids. Per germline, CDR1 SEHNR and CDR2 FQNEAQ (reference sequence). These data belong to a study of blood T cell repertoires in COVID-19. The overall study: Acute and convalescent COVID-19 samples came from the United States, Italy and Spain.

Produced via immunoSEQ multiplex PCR; TCRdb's table is partial and in-frame only. Altogether some 190,000 clones are present, roughly four fifths being singletons, with the ten largest covering approximately 11%. Seattle participants joined during active infection and were tracked over time. Sequencing input: peripheral blood. The V call is TRBV7-9, the J call TRBJ1-2, with D unclear. This TCR derives from a woman aged 40 to 50 with COVID-19, enrolled during active disease. CDR3 coding DNA: TGTGCCAGCAGCTATCGCGAGGGCTACACCTTC. Protein sequence: CASSYREGYTF.